This TCR beta chain was sequenced for a study of blood T cell repertoires in COVID-19. Study as a whole: The samples span acute and convalescent COVID-19 from the United States, Italy and Spain. The analysed material was cDNA or gDNA that came from T cells, B-cell-depleted T cells, or PBMCs.

In the authors' workflow: Reference gene primers were amplified, and this amplification served to estimate nucleated cell counts. Some clones are missing from TCRdb's copy, which holds only in-frame ones; the method was immunoSEQ multiplex PCR. V and J calls and clone size are copied from that table; D and trimming were computed from the DNA. The sample has more than 100,000 clones; 88% are singletons. Trimming cost V 1 base and J 3 bases, with 11 bases left between them. This CDR3 has 15 amino acids. The sequenced material came from peripheral blood. J is TRBJ1-5 and V is TRBV5-3, with a weak D call TRBD1 (6 bases). Being an ORF, TRBV5-3 has a function that is uncertain. The clonotype was recovered from a man aged 70-80 years with active COVID-19. This CDR3 is CARSLSGQSNQPQHF. The CDR3 DNA reads as TGTGCCAGAAGCTTGTCAGGACAGTCCAATCAGCCCCAGCATTTT.